These 31 T cell receptor beta chains originate from one sample sequenced in a study of blood T cell repertoires in COVID-19. The data were produced by immunoSEQ multiplex PCR, yet TCRdb's version contains in-frame clones alone and is incomplete. The sample records around 59,000 clones, around 86% being singletons. Sequencing was performed on peripheral blood. The receptors were gathered from a woman of 80 years or more with active or convalescent COVID-19.

The J gene is TRBJ2-5, the V gene TRBV27, with D possibly being TRBD1 (6 bases). There are 14 residues in the CDR3. From germline, CDR1 is MNHEY and CDR2 SMNVEV (reference sequence). Trimming pared 6 bases from V and 0 bases from J, leaving 11 bases between. CDR3 coding DNA: TGTGCCAGCAGCCGGACAGCGTACCAAGAGACCCAGTACTTC. Protein: CASSRTAYQETQYF.

This clone was seen only once. The rearrangement uses TRBV28 and TRBJ1-1; 7 bases are shared with TRBD1. Germline V gene data show CDR1 as MDHEN and CDR2 as SYDVKM. CDR3 length: 12 residues. V lost 8 bases, J lost 4 bases, and 4 bases stayed unmatched. The CDR3 reads CASHDRVTEAFF. For the CDR3, the DNA is TGTGCCAGCCATGACAGGGTCACTGAAGCTTTCTTT.

J is TRBJ1-1 and V is TRBV3-1 (or the pseudogene TRBV3-2), with 9 bases matching TRBD1. CDR1 and CDR2 (germline): LGHDT, YNNKEL (reference sequence). J gave up 6 bases and V 2 bases, and 4 bases lay outside the gene matches. This CDR3 region has 14 residues. Here the CDR3 DNA reads TGTGCCAGCAGCCAATCGGGACAGGGAGCTGAAGCTTTCTTT. It specifies CASSQSGQGAEAFF.

The gene calls are TRBV5-1 and TRBJ2-2; 15 nucleotides agree with TRBD2. V shed 4 bases, J shed 4 bases, and the junction held 5 bases outside the gene matches. From germline, CDR1 is SGHRS and CDR2 YFSETQ. CDR3 length: 17 residues. As DNA, the CDR3 is TGCGCCAGCAGCCGGGGACTAGCGGGGGGATTCACCGGGGAGCTGTTTTTT. It specifies CASSRGLAGGFTGELFF.

This chain links TRBV5-1 with TRBJ1-5; D is perhaps TRBD1 (6 bases). Per the germline V gene, CDR1 is SGHRS and CDR2 is YFSETQ. CDR3 length equals 17 residues. V was trimmed by 0 bases and J by 3 bases, leaving 16 bases between them. CDR3 sequence reads: CASSLDPNQGNNQPQHF. The CDR3 nucleotides are TGCGCCAGCAGCTTGGACCCGAATCAGGGGAACAATCAGCCCCAGCATTTT.

The chain recombines TRBV5-6 with TRBJ2-3; 8 bases agree with TRBD1. With 3 bases clipped from V and 13 bases from J, the junction kept 16 bases outside the gene matches. Germline V CDR1 and CDR2: SGHDT, YYEEEE. This CDR3 region has 15 residues. CDR3 coding DNA: TGTGCCAGCAGCTCGGACAGGGCCGGGAGTAAATCTAAGTATTTT. Translation: CASSSDRAGSKSKYF.

This clone was found a few times. This sequence joins TRBV18 and TRBJ2-7, with D perhaps TRBD1 (5 bases). CDR1 and CDR2 from the germline V gene are KGHSH and LQKENI. The V and J ends lost 5 bases and 3 bases respectively, with 11 bases between them. The CDR3 runs to 13 residues. The CDR3 here is CASSKGIGYEQYF. As DNA, the CDR3 is TGTGCCAGCTCAAAGGGGATAGGCTACGAGCAGTACTTC. The complete variable domain, with remaining parts taken from reference TRBV18 and TRBJ2-7, reads NAGVMQNPRHLVRRRGQEARLRCSPMKGHSHVYWYRQLPEEGLKFMVYLQKENIIDESGMPKERFSAEFPKEGPSILRIQQVVRGDSAAYFCASSKGIGYEQYFGPGTRLTVT.

The chain combines TRBV5-1 with TRBJ2-2, with 7 bases identical to TRBD2. Germline trimming cut 4 bases from V and 6 bases from J; bases unmatched to any gene: 6. Germline loops: CDR1 SGHRS, CDR2 YFSETQ. The CDR3 covers 14 residues. CDR3 nucleotide sequence: TGCGCCAGCAGCACGCCTACTAGCGCCGGGGAGCTGTTTTTT. This gives the protein CASSTPTSAGELFF.

This chain links TRBV3-1 (or the pseudogene TRBV3-2) with TRBJ2-5; D perhaps matches TRBD2 (5 bases). Trimming removed 0 bases at V and 7 bases at J, with 12 bases between. Germline CDR1 is LGHDT and CDR2 is YNNKEL (reference sequence). The CDR3 spans 14 residues. CDR3: CASSQDGLAGTQYF. For the CDR3, the DNA is TGTGCCAGCAGCCAAGACGGGCTAGCAGGGACCCAGTACTTC.

The rearrangement links TRBV5-1 to TRBJ1-2; 9 nucleotides align to TRBD1. CDR1 SGHRS and CDR2 YFSETQ come from the germline V gene. Trimming cost V 1 base and J 7 bases; bases outside gene matches: 8. The CDR3 sequence is 15 residues long. The CDR3 loop is CASSLTGQGQGGYTF. CDR3 in DNA: TGCGCCAGCAGCTTGACGGGACAGGGCCAGGGTGGCTACACCTTC. The whole variable domain, remainder taken from reference TRBV5-1 and TRBJ1-2, is KAGVTQTPRYLIKTRGQQVTLSCSPISGHRSVSWYQQTPGQGLQFLFEYFSETQRNKGNFPGRFSGRQFSNSRSEMNVSTLELGDSALYLCASSLTGQGQGGYTFGSGTRLTVV.

Written as DNA, the CDR3 is TGTGCCAGCAGTGATGCGTTGAATTCACCCCTCCACTTT. Encoded protein: CASSDALNSPLHF. V usage is TRBV2 and J usage is TRBJ1-6, with no clear D. The CDR3 covers 13 residues. The V end was cut by 3 bases, the J end by 7 bases, with 7 bases between. The germline gives CDR1 SNHLY, CDR2 FYNNEI. Filled out from reference TRBV2 and TRBJ1-6, the complete variable domain reads EPEVTQTPSHQVTQMGQEVILRCVPISNHLYFYWYRQILGQKVEFLVSFYNNEISEKSEIFDDQFSVERPDGSNFTLKIRSTKLEDSAMYFCASSDALNSPLHFGNGTRLTVT.

The rearrangement links TRBV11-1 to TRBJ2-1, with D possibly TRBD1 on 5 matching bases. V dropped 5 bases and J dropped 5 bases, with 13 bases sitting between them. The CDR3 extends over 14 amino acids. Germline CDR1 SGHAT, CDR2 FQDESV (reference sequence). The CDR3 coding sequence is TGTGCCAGCAGCGCAGGGTGGGCCAACAATGAGCAGTTCTTC. As protein: CASSAGWANNEQFF.

The V gene is TRBV5-1, the J gene TRBJ1-4; a possible D gene is TRBD1 (5 bases). Trimming took 2 bases from V and 8 from J, leaving 10 bases between them. The CDR3 extends over 13 amino acids. Germline lookup yields CDR1 SGHRS and CDR2 YFSETQ. CDR3 amino acids: CASSFRAGEKLFF. CDR3 in DNA: TGCGCCAGCAGCTTCAGGGCTGGGGAAAAACTGTTTTTT.

The rearrangement joins TRBV4-1 to TRBJ2-7, with D possibly being TRBD2 (5 bases). CDR1 and CDR2 (germline): MGHRA, YSYEKL. The CDR3 extends over 14 amino acids. With 1 base removed from V and 4 bases from J, the gap between germline ends came to 11 bases. The CDR3 region is CASSQARTGYEQYF. Written as DNA, the CDR3 is TGCGCCAGCAGCCAAGCCAGGACGGGGTACGAGCAGTACTTC.

This clone was observed a handful of times. The chain couples TRBV3-1 (or the pseudogene TRBV3-2) to TRBJ2-7, with a tentative D call TRBD2 (7 bases). The CDR3 spans 17 residues. Between the trimmed V and J ends, which lost 5 bases and 7 bases, there was a span of 27 bases. CDR1 is LGHDT, CDR2 YNNKEL, per germline (reference sequence). This CDR3 reads CASSLLHLGGPPGEQYF. The CDR3 DNA sequence: TGTGCCAGCAGCTTACTCCACCTCGGGGGGCCCCCCGGGGAGCAGTACTTC.

This rearrangement joins TRBV10-3 to TRBJ1-5; possibly TRBD1 for D (6 bases). Trimming cost V 6 bases and J 4 bases, with 10 bases left between them. The CDR3 has 13 residues. Germline lookup yields CDR1 ENHRY and CDR2 SYGVKD. The CDR3 reads CAIRATGNQPQHF. CDR3 coding DNA: TGTGCCATCAGGGCAACAGGGAATCAGCCCCAGCATTTT.

Only a few counts were recorded for this clone. The V gene is TRBV5-1, the J gene TRBJ2-3; 12 nucleotides agree with TRBD1. Germline V lookup: CDR1 SGHRS, CDR2 YFSETQ. J gave up 5 bases and V 3 bases, and 7 bases lay outside the gene matches. The CDR3 is 16 amino acids. The CDR3 DNA sequence: TGCGCCAGCAGCTCCCAGGGGACAGGGGGCAGAGATACGCAGTATTTT. Translating gives CASSSQGTGGRDTQYF.

The chain employs TRBV7-8 and TRBJ1-2; 11 bases match TRBD1. V was clipped by 5 bases and J by 2 bases; unmatched bases: 4. Germline V gives CDR1 SGHVS, CDR2 FQNEAQ. CDR3 length equals 15 residues. CDR3 loop: CASSARDRGNYGYTF. The DNA for the CDR3 is TGTGCCAGCAGCGCCAGGGACAGGGGGAACTATGGCTACACCTTC.

The chain employs TRBV9 and TRBJ2-7; D may be TRBD2 (7 bases). V shed 0 bases and J shed 4 bases, with 17 bases lying between them. This CDR3 is built from 16 residues. CDR1 is SGDLS and CDR2 is YYNGEE in the germline V gene. CDR3 in amino acids: CASSVVGGAPKYEQYF. CDR3 bases: TGTGCCAGCAGCGTAGTAGGGGGGGCACCCAAATACGAGCAGTACTTC.

About this clone itself: Additional DNA sequences in this sample encode the identical CDR3. The chain employs TRBV27 and TRBJ2-1; 12 nucleotides align to TRBD2. The length of the CDR3 is 15 residues. Unmatched junction bases numbered 2, after V lost 4 bases and J lost 4 bases. CDR1 is MNHEY and CDR2 is SMNVEV in the germline V gene (reference sequence). Here the CDR3 reads CASSSSGGAYNEQFF. For the CDR3, the DNA is TGTGCCAGCAGTTCTAGCGGGGGGGCTTACAATGAGCAGTTCTTC.

This chain uses TRBV5-4 with TRBJ1-2; TRBD1 matches 7 bases. The V segment lost 3 bases and the J segment 2 bases; nucleotides outside the gene matches: 7. The CDR3 has 15 amino acids. Germline V gene sequence: CDR1 SGHNT, CDR2 YYREEE (reference sequence). The CDR3 here is CASSSAQGQNYGYTF. The CDR3 bases are TGTGCCAGCAGCTCGGCGCAGGGACAGAACTATGGCTACACCTTC.

This chain links TRBV7-2 with TRBJ2-7; no firm D call. The V gene's germline CDR1 is SGHTA and CDR2 FQGNSA. There are 12 residues in the CDR3. With 0 bases removed from V and 4 bases from J, the gap between germline ends came to 4 bases. Here the CDR3 DNA reads TGTGCCAGCAGCTTAGCGCAGTACGAGCAGTACTTC. This translates into CASSLAQYEQYF.

In its sample, this clone was seen once. The V call is TRBV28, the J call TRBJ2-1, with TRBD2 identical over 13 bases. Per the germline V gene, CDR1 is MDHEN and CDR2 is SYDVKM. The CDR3 spans 17 residues. V lost 7 bases, J lost 0 bases, and 6 bases stayed unmatched. The DNA for the CDR3 is TGTGCCAGCACAGGACTAGCGGGGGAGAGCTCCTACAATGAGCAGTTCTTC. Translated: CASTGLAGESSYNEQFF.

V usage is TRBV27 and J usage is TRBJ2-2, with TRBD1 as a possible D gene (6 bases). The CDR3 is made up of 15 amino acids. Germline loops: CDR1 MNHEY, CDR2 SMNVEV (reference sequence). The V and J ends lost 7 bases and 3 bases respectively, with 15 bases between them. The CDR3 here is CASKATPGDTGELFF. The CDR3 DNA is TGTGCCAGCAAGGCAACCCCAGGGGACACCGGGGAGCTGTTTTTT.

The chain uses TRBV2 and TRBJ2-5, with D perhaps matching TRBD2 (7 bases). V dropped 8 bases and J dropped 1 base, with 11 bases sitting between them. Germline V gene data show CDR1 as SNHLY and CDR2 as FYNNEI. This CDR3 comprises 13 residues. Here the CDR3 reads CASYRGAQETQYF. The CDR3, as DNA: TGTGCCAGCTACCGGGGGGCCCAAGAGACCCAGTACTTC. The whole variable domain, filled in from reference TRBV2 and TRBJ2-5, reads EPEVTQTPSHQVTQMGQEVILRCVPISNHLYFYWYRQILGQKVEFLVSFYNNEISEKSEIFDDQFSVERPDGSNFTLKIRSTKLEDSAMYFCASYRGAQETQYFGPGTRLLVL.

The chain employs TRBV9 and TRBJ1-2; D is unclear. V was pared by 0 bases and J by 9 bases, with 12 bases between. Germline loops: CDR1 SGDLS, CDR2 YYNGEE. The CDR3 consists of 13 residues. The CDR3: CASSVGAAGSYTF. In nucleotides, the CDR3 is TGTGCCAGCAGCGTAGGGGCCGCTGGTAGCTACACCTTC.

The rearrangement joins TRBV5-3 to TRBJ1-1; D uncertain. TRBV5-3 is an ORF for which the function is uncertain. The CDR3 is 11 residues long. Trimming took 7 bases from V and 6 from J, leaving 10 bases between them. The CDR3 DNA reads TGTGCCAGATTTGCGGCCGCTGAAGCTTTCTTT. It translates to CARFAAAEAFF.

This rearrangement joins TRBV18 to TRBJ2-5; 9 nucleotides agree with TRBD1. The V gene's germline CDR1 is KGHSH and CDR2 LQKENI. The J segment lost 5 bases and the V segment lost 9 bases, leaving 13 bases of the junction unmatched. The CDR3 totals 15 residues. CDR3 nucleotides: TGTGCCAGTCGAACCGGGACAGGGCCTTCTGAGACCCAGTACTTC. It is translated as CASRTGTGPSETQYF.

The chain has TRBV7-2 and TRBJ1-6; 7 bases fit TRBD1. V lost 4 bases and J lost 7; bases outside the gene matches: 4. The CDR3 covers 14 residues. Germline V gene lookup returns CDR1 SGHTA and CDR2 FQGNSA. The CDR3 region has the DNA TGTGCCAGCAGCTCCCCGGGACAGAATTCACCCCTCCACTTT. As protein: CASSSPGQNSPLHF. The full variable domain, its missing parts supplied by reference TRBV7-2 and TRBJ1-6, is GAGVSQSPSNKVTEKGKDVELRCDPISGHTALYWYRQSLGQGLEFLIYFQGNSAPDKSGLPSDRFSAERTGGSVSTLTIQRTQQEDSAVYLCASSSPGQNSPLHFGNGTRLTVT.

This clone has only a few counts. The V call is TRBV6-2 or TRBV6-3, the J call TRBJ2-7; D remains ambiguous. Trimming took 3 bases from V and 2 from J, leaving 17 bases between them. Per germline, CDR1 MNHEY and CDR2 SVGEGT. The CDR3 totals 16 residues. The CDR3 DNA sequence: TGTGCCAGCAGTTATCGAGACTGGCTGAGTACCTACGAGCAGTACTTC. Translation: CASSYRDWLSTYEQYF.

The J gene is TRBJ2-7, the V gene TRBV10-3; TRBD1 aligns across 7 bases. After removal of 4 bases from V and 4 bases from J, the junction contained 4 bases not matched to a gene. Looked up from germline, CDR1 is ENHRY and CDR2 is SYGVKD. The CDR3 runs to 13 residues. CDR3 DNA sequence: TGTGCCATCAGTGCAGACAGGGCTTACGAGCAGTACTTC. Its protein is CAISADRAYEQYF.